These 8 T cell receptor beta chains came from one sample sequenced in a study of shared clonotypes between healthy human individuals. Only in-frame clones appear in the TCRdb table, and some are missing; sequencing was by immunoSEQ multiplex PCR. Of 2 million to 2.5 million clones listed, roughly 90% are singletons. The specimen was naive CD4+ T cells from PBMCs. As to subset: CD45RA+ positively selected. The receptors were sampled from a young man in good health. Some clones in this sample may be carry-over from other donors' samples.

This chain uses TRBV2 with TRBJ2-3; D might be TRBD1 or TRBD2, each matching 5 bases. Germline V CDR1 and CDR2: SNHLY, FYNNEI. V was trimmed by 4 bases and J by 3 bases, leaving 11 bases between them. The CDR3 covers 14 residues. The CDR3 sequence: CASSVSGPTDTQYF. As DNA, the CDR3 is TGTGCCAGCAGTGTTTCGGGGCCGACAGATACGCAGTATTTT.

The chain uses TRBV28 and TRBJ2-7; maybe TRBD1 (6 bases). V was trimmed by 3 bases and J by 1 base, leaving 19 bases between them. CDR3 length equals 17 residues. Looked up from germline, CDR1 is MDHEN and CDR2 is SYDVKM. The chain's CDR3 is CASSFSNTRGTSYEQYF. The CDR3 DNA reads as TGTGCCAGCAGTTTTAGCAATACCAGGGGAACGTCCTACGAGCAGTACTTC.

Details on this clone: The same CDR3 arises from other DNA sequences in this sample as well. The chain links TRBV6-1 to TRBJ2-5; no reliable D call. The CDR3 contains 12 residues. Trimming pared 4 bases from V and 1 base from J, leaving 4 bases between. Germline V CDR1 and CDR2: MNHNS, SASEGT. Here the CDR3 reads CASSGGQETQYF. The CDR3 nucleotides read TGTGCCAGCAGTGGGGGCCAAGAGACCCAGTACTTC.

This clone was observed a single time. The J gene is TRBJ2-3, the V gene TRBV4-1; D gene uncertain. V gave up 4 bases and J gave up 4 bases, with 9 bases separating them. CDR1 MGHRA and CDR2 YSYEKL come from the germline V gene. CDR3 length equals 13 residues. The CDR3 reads CASSPTWPDTQYF. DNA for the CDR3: TGCGCCAGCAGCCCGACGTGGCCAGATACGCAGTATTTT.

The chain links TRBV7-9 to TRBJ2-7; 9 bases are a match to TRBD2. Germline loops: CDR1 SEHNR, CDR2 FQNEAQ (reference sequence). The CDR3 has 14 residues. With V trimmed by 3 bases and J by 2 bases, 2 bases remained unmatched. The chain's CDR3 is CASSFTSGPYEQYF. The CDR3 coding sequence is TGTGCCAGCAGCTTTACTAGCGGGCCCTACGAGCAGTACTTC.

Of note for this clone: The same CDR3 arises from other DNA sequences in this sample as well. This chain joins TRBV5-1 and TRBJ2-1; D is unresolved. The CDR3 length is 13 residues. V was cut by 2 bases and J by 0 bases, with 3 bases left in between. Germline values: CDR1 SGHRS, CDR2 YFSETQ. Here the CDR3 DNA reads TGCGCCAGCAGCTTAAACTCCTACAATGAGCAGTTCTTC. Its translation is CASSLNSYNEQFF.

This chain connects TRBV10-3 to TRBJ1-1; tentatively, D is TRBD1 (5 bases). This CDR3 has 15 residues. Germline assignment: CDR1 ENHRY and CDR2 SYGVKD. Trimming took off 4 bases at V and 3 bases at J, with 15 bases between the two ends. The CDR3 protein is CAISATGKGDTEAFF. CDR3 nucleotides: TGTGCCATCAGTGCGACGGGCAAAGGGGACACTGAAGCTTTCTTT.

In nucleotides, the CDR3 is TGTGCCAGCAGCCGGGGACTCCATATCGAGACCCAGTACTTC. Its translation is CASSRGLHIETQYF. The chain links TRBV5-4 to TRBJ2-5, with D tentatively TRBD2 (6 bases). Trimming took off 4 bases at V and 5 bases at J, with 15 bases between the two ends. Germline CDR1 SGHNT, CDR2 YYREEE (reference sequence). The CDR3 is 14 residues long.